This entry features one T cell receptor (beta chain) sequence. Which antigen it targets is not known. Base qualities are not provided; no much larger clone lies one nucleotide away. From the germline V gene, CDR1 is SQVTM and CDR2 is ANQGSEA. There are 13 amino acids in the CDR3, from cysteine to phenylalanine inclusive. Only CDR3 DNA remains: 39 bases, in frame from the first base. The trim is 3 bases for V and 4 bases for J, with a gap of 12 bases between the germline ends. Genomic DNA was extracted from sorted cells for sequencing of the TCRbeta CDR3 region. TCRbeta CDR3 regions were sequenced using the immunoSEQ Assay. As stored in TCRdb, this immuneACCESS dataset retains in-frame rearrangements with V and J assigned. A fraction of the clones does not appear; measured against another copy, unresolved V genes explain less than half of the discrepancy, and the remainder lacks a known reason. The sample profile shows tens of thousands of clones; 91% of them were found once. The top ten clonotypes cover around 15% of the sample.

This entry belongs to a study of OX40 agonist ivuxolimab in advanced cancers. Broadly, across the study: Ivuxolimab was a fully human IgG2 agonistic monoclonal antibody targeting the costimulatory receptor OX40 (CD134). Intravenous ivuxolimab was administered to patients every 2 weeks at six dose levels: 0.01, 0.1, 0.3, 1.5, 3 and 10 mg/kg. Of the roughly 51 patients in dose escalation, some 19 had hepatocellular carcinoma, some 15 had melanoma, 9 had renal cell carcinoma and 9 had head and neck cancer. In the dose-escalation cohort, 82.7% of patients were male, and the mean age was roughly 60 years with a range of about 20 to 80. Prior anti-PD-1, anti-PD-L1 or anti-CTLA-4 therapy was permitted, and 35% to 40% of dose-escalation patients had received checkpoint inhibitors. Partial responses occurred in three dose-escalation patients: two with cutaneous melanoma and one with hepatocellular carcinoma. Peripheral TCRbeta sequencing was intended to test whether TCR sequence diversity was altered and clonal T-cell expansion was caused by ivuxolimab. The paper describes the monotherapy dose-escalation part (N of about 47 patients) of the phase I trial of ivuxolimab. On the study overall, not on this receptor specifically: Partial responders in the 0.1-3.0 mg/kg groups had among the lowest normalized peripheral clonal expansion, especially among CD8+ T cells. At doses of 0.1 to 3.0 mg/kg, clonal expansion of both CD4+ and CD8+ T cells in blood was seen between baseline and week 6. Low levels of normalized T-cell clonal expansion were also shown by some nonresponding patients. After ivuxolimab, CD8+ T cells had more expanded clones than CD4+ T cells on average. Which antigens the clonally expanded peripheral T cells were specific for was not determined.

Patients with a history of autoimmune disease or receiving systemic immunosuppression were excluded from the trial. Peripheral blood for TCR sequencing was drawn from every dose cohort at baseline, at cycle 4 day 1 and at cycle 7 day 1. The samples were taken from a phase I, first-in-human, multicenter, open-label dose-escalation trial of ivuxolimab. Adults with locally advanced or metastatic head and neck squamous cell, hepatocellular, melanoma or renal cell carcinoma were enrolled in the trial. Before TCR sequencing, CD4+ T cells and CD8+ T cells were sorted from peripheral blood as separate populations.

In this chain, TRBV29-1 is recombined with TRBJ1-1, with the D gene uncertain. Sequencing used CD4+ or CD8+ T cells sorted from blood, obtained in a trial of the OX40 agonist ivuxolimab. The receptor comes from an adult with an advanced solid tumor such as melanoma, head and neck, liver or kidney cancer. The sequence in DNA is TGCAGCGTTGACCGGCGTTCACTCACTGAAGCTTTCTTT. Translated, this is CSVDRRSLTEAFF.